These T cell receptor beta chains were read from a single sample in a study of blood T cell repertoires in COVID-19. Produced via immunoSEQ multiplex PCR; TCRdb's table is partial and in-frame only. This repertoire shows over 200,000 clones, roughly 86% found once; its top ten account for roughly 12%. Sample: peripheral blood. These receptors were collected from a woman in her 40s with acute or convalescent COVID-19. The CDR3 runs from the conserved cysteine through the conserved F or W. A D gene is named only where the DNA matches it firmly. Clone size appears in some rows only: once, few, many, or a class for an expanded clone.

D gene	clone size	J gene	V gene	CDR3 DNA	CDR3 protein
TRBD1	.	TRBJ1-1	TRBV6-6	TGTGCCAGCAGTCGGGACAGGGGGAACACTGAAGCTTTCTTT	CASSRDRGNTEAFF
TRBD2	.	TRBJ2-1	TRBV29-1	TGCAGCGTCGCAGGGACTACCGCTTACTCCTACAATGAGCAGTTCTTC	CSVAGTTAYSYNEQFF
TRBD1	.	TRBJ1-4	TRBV4-1	TGCGCCAGCAGCCAACCGGGACAGGGAGGAAAACTGTTTTTT	CASSQPGQGGKLFF
.	.	TRBJ1-1	TRBV5-1	TGCGCCAGCAGCTTGAATATCTGGAACACTGAAGCTTTCTTT	CASSLNIWNTEAFF
.	once	TRBJ1-2	TRBV5-1	TGCGCCAGCAGCTTGGATTTGCGGGCTAACTATGGCTACACCTTC	CASSLDLRANYGYTF
.	.	TRBJ2-1	TRBV6-5	TGTGCCGTTGGGCCGTACTACAATGAGCAGTTCTTC	CAVGPYYNEQFF
.	.	TRBJ2-3	TRBV5-1	TGCGCCAGCAGCCCCCAAATCGCGGGGGCGCCTTGGGATACGCAGTATTTT	CASSPQIAGAPWDTQYF
.	.	TRBJ2-1	TRBV11-1	TGTGCCAGCAGCCAGGGCCCTGACCCAAAACTTCATGAGCAGTTCTTC	CASSQGPDPKLHEQFF
.	.	TRBJ2-1	TRBV14	TGTGCCAGCAGCCCCTTGGGAGTCCCGCCCCCTAGCTCCTACAATGAGCAGTTCTTC	CASSPLGVPPPSSYNEQFF
.	.	TRBJ2-7	TRBV3-1/TRBV3-2	TGTGCCAGCAGCCAAGATCCAAGCCGCGAGCAGTACTTC	CASSQDPSREQYF
.	.	TRBJ2-4	TRBV4-1	TGCGCCAGCAGCCAAGCCATAGGGGGGGGCAAAAACATTCAGTACTTC	CASSQAIGGGKNIQYF
.	once	TRBJ1-1	TRBV9	TGTGCCAGCAGCGTAGGCGAAGGGGGGAACACTGAAGCTTTCTTT	CASSVGEGGNTEAFF
.	.	TRBJ1-1	TRBV19	TGTGCCAGTATAGGAGGGTACACTGAAGCTTTCTTT	CASIGGYTEAFF
.	.	TRBJ2-7	TRBV4-3	TGCGCCAGCAGTCTAAATGCGGGGGAGCAGTACTTC	CASSLNAGEQYF
.	.	TRBJ2-2	TRBV6-4	TGTGCCAGCAGCGCCCTAGCAAACACCGGGGAGCTGTTTTTT	CASSALANTGELFF
.	.	TRBJ2-7	TRBV20-1	TGCAGTGCTAGCAGAAACGAGCAGTACTTC	CSASRNEQYF
TRBD1	once	TRBJ2-7	TRBV5-1	TGCGCCAGCAGCTTAACAGGGGCGGCGGACGAGCAGTACTTC	CASSLTGAADEQYF
TRBD2	once	TRBJ2-1	TRBV5-1	TGCGCCAGCAGCTTGATCCTAGCGGGGACCTACAATGAGCAGTTCTTC	CASSLILAGTYNEQFF
.	.	TRBJ1-1	TRBV6-2/TRBV6-3	TGTGCCAGCAGTCCGGGACTGATGAACACTGAAGCTTTCTTT	CASSPGLMNTEAFF
.	.	TRBJ1-1	TRBV27	TGTGCCAGCACCTTTCGCGGGGGCAACACTGAAGCTTTCTTT	CASTFRGGNTEAFF
.	.	TRBJ1-3	TRBV4-1	TGCGCCAGCAGCCAAGAGGCCTGGGGGGAGTCTGGAAACACCATATATTTT	CASSQEAWGESGNTIYF
.	.	TRBJ1-6	TRBV5-1	TGCGCCAGCAGCTTGGGGGCAGCAAATTCACCCCTCCACTTT	CASSLGAANSPLHF
.	.	TRBJ1-2	TRBV29-1	TGCAGCGTCTGGGAGGGCGTGGGCTATGGCTACACCTTC	CSVWEGVGYGYTF
.	once	TRBJ1-3	TRBV11-2	TGTGCCAGCAGCTTACAATTGAGCTCTGGAAACACCATATATTTT	CASSLQLSSGNTIYF
.	.	TRBJ2-7	TRBV6-5	TGTGCCAGCAGTTACGGCCACTCCTACGAGCAGTACTTC	CASSYGHSYEQYF
.	.	TRBJ1-2	TRBV14	TGTGCCAGCAGCCAACTTAACTATGGCTACACCTTC	CASSQLNYGYTF
.	.	TRBJ1-4	TRBV2	TGTGCCAGCAGTGTATACGTCGAGGGGGAACTGTTTTTT	CASSVYVEGELFF
TRBD1	.	TRBJ2-5	TRBV7-9	TGTGCCAGCAGCTTCCGGGACAGGGGGCGGACCCAGTACTTC	CASSFRDRGRTQYF
.	.	TRBJ2-7	TRBV5-4	TGTGCCAGCAGCTTGGCAGGTTTGGAGCAGTACTTC	CASSLAGLEQYF
TRBD1	.	TRBJ2-7	TRBV4-1	TGCGCCAGCAGCCAAGTGCTACAGGGGAACTACGAGCAGTACTTC	CASSQVLQGNYEQYF